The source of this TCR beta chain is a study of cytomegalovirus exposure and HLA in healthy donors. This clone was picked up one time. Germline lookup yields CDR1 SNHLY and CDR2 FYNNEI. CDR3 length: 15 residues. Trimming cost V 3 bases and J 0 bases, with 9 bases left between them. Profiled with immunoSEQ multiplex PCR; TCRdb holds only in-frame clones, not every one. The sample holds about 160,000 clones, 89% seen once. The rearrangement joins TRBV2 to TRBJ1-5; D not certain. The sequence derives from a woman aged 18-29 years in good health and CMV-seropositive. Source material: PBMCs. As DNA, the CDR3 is TGTGCCAGCAGTGAGGGCAGTTATAGCAATCAGCCCCAGCATTTT. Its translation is CASSEGSYSNQPQHF.